Included here is one TCR beta chain sequence, with context. Its antigen has not been determined. One base away there is no much larger clone; base qualities are not given. This sample was taken from a study of T cell responses to AZD1222 COVID-19 vaccine listed by TCRdb under 2021. A note on the overall study: A total of 233 trial participants underwent TCR sequencing, of whom around 200 received two doses of AZD1222 and about 26 received two doses of the MenACWY control vaccine. Enrollment into the trials was organized by age into subgroups of 18-55, 56-69 and 70-plus years, and those subgroups contained roughly 150, 30 and 60 TCR-sequenced participants, respectively. Broader findings and caveats from the paper: Spike-specific TCR breadth and depth rose significantly after two AZD1222 doses compared with day 0 and with MenACWY recipients. Participants were mostly white British and included more females than males, and it was suggested by the authors that clonal diversity may have been underestimated. Because no day 14 peak-response samples were available, repertoires were characterized only after the peak T cell response. In the small 56-69-year group, the increase in depth fell short of significance, most likely because of low power. Nearly half of unique spike-specific TCRs reportedly recognized epitopes outside regions mutated in the B.1.351 and B.1.1.7 variants. The vaccine-associated CD4 TCRs covered the entire spike protein, and the dominant responses fell in regions 160-218 and 743-854. Conclusions about previously exposed vaccinees were limited because only five to seven AZD1222 recipients were SARS-CoV-2 seropositive at baseline.

What the time point label conveys for this sample: about 28 days (+/-7) after the second vaccine dose. AZD1222 recipients with second doses at about 4 weeks or about 12 weeks were pooled, because spike-specific TCR depth and breadth did not differ between schedules. Samples from vaccinated people were obtained from the UK trials COV001 and COV002, which included a single-blind randomized controlled phase 2/3 trial of AZD1222 (ChAdOx1 nCoV-19) in healthy adults. Trial participant PBMC samples were collected at day 0 and day 28 after the second dose for TCRbeta chain sequencing. The CDR3 regions of human TCRbeta chains were subjected to immunosequencing. In the authors' own workflow: Repertoire TCRs were matched against a reference library of SARS-CoV-2-specific TCRs generated with the MIRA antigen-specificity platform. Breadth meant the fraction of unique TCRs that were SARS-CoV-2-associated, whereas depth meant the fraction of total T cells that were SARS-CoV-2-associated. Using the MIRA data, every spike-specific TCR was mapped to the spike region that the TCR reacted to and assigned to either a CD4 or a CD8 class. Log10-transformed breadth and depth values were compared by one-way ANOVA with Sidak's multiple comparisons tests. The table was pulled from immuneACCESS by TCRdb, which kept in-frame rearrangements only. Such tables lose some clones; where checked, under half of the loss comes from unresolved V genes, and the rest has no known cause. The DNA was the basis for D and trimming; V, J and clone size are from that table. Across this sample there are about 110,000 clones, with around 87% seen only once. Jointly, the top ten make up around 4.4% of the sample.

The sequencing here drew on peripheral blood, taken 28 days after the second AZD1222 dose. This TCR came from an adult who received the AZD1222 COVID-19 vaccine.

The DNA sequence reads TGCGCCAGCAGCACGGACAGGGCGGTCTACGAGCAGTACTTC. This encodes CASSTDRAVYEQYF. The rearrangement combines TRBV5-1 with TRBJ2-7; TRBD1 lines up with 8 middle nucleotides. The CDR3 starts with the cysteine, ends with the phenylalanine, and has 14 residues. Kept here is only the CDR3 DNA, which spans 42 bases and is read in frame from base 1. Reading the germline V gene gives CDR1 SGHRS and CDR2 YFSETQ. Trimmed from V: 4 bases; trimmed from J: 3 bases; junction bases lacking a gene match: 6.